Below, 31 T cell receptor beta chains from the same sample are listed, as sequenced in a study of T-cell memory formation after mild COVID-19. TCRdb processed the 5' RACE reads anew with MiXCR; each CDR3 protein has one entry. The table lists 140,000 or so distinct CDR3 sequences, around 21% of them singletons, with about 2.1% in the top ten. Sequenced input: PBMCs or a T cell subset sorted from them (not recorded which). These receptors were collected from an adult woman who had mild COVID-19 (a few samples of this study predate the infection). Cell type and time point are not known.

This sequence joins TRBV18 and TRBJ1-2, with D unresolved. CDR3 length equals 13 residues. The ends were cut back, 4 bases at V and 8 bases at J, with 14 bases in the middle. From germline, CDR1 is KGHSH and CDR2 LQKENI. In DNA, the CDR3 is TGTGCCAGCTCACACGGACCTTCCAACGGCTACACCTTC. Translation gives CASSHGPSNGYTF. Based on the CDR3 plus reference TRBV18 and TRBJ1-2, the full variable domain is NAGVMQNPRHLVRRRGQEARLRCSPMKGHSHVYWYRQLPEEGLKFMVYLQKENIIDESGMPKERFSAEFPKEGPSILRIQQVVRGDSAAYFCASSHGPSNGYTFGSGTRLTVV.

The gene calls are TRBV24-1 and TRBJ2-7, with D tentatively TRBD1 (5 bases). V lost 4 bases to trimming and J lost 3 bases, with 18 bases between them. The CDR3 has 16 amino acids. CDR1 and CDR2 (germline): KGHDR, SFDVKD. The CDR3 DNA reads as TGTGCCACCAGTGACACTGACAGTGACCGAATCTACGAGCAGTACTTC. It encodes CATSDTDSDRIYEQYF.

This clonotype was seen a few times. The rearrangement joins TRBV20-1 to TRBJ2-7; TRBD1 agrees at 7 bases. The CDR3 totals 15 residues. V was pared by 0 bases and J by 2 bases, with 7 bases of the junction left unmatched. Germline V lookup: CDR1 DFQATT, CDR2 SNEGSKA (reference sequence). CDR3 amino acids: CSARDPRTGTYEQYF. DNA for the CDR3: TGCAGTGCTAGAGATCCCCGGACAGGTACCTACGAGCAGTACTTC.

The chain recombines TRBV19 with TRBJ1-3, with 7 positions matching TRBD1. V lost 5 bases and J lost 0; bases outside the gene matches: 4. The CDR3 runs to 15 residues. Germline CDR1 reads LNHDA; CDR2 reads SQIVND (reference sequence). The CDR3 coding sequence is TGTGCCAGTAGTTCGGACAGGTTCTCTGGAAACACCATATATTTT. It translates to CASSSDRFSGNTIYF.

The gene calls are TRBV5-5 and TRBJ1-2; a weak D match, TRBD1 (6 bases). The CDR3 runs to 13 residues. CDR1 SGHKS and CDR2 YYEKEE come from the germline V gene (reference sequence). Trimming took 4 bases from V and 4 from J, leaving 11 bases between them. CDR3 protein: CASSPGDIYGYTF. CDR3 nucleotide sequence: TGTGCCAGCAGCCCAGGGGACATCTATGGCTACACCTTC.

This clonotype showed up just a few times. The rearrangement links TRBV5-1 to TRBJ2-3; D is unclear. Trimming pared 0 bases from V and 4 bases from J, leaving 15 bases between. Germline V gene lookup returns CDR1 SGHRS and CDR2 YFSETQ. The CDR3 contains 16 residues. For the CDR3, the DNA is TGCGCCAGCAGCTTGGGACCCTCGGTTGGCGCAGATACGCAGTATTTT. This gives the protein CASSLGPSVGADTQYF.

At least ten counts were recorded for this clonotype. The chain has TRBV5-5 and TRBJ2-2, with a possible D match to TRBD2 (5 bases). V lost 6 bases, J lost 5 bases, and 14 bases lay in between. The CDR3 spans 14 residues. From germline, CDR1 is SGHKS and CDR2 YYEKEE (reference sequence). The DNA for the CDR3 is TGTGCCAGCACCCCTTTGCCGGGGACCGGGGAGCTGTTTTTT. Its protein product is CASTPLPGTGELFF.

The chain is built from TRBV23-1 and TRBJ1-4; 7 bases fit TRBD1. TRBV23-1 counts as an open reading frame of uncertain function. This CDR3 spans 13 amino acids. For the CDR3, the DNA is TGCGACACGATTCGGACACAGGGGCAAAAACTGTTTTTT. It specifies CDTIRTQGQKLFF.

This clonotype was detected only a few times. CDR3 DNA sequence: TGCGCCAGCAGCTTGGTGCGGCTAGCGGGGGGGCAAGCAGATACGCAGTATTTT. Protein: CASSLVRLAGGQADTQYF. The chain is built from TRBV5-1 and TRBJ2-3; TRBD2 aligns across 12 bases. J lost 4 bases, V lost 0 bases, and 9 bases had no gene match. Germline CDR1 SGHRS, CDR2 YFSETQ. The CDR3 extends over 18 amino acids.

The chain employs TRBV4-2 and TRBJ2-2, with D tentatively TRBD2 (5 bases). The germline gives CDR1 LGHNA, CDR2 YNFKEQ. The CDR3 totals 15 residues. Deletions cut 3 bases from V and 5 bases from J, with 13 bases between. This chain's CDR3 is CASSHSAGETGELFF. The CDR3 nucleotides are TGTGCCAGCAGCCACTCGGCCGGGGAGACCGGGGAGCTGTTTTTT.

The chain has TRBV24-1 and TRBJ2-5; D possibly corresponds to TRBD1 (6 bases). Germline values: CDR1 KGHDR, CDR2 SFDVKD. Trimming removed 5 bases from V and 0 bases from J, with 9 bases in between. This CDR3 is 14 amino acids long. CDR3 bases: TGTGCCACCAGTGGGTGGACAGACCAAGAGACCCAGTACTTC. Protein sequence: CATSGWTDQETQYF.

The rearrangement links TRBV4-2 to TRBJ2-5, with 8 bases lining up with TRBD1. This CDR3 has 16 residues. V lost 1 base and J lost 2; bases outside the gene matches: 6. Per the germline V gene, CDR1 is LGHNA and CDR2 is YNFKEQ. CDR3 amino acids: CASSQVTGVGQETQYF. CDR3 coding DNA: TGTGCCAGCAGCCAAGTGACAGGGGTAGGACAAGAGACCCAGTACTTC.

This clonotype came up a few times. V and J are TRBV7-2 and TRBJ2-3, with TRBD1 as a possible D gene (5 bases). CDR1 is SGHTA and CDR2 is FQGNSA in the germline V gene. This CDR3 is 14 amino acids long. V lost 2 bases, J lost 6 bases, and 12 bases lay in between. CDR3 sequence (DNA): TGTGCCAGCAGCTTAAACAGGTGGCTTGATACGCAGTATTTT. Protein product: CASSLNRWLDTQYF.

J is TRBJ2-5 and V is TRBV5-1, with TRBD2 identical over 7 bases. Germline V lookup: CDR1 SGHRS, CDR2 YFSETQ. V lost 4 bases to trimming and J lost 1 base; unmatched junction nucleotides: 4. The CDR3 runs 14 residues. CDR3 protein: CASSPASGQETQYF. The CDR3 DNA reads TGCGCCAGCAGCCCCGCTAGCGGCCAAGAGACCCAGTACTTC.

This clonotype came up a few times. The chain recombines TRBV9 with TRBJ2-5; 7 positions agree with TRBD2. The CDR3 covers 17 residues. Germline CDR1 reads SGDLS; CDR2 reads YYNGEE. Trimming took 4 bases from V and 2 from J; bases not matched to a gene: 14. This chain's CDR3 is CASSPPEGLSTQETQYF. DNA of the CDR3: TGTGCCAGCAGCCCCCCTGAGGGACTATCAACACAAGAGACCCAGTACTTC.

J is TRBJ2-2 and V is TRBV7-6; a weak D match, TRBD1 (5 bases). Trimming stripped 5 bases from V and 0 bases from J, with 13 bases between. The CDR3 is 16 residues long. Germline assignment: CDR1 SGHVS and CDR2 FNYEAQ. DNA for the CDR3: TGTGCCAGCAGCCGACGTCAGGGATCGAACACCGGGGAGCTGTTTTTT. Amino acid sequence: CASSRRQGSNTGELFF.

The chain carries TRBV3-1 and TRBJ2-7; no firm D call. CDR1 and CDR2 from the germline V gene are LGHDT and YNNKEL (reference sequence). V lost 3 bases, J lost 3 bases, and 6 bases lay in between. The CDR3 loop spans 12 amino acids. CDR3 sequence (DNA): TGTGCCAGCAGCCAGAGGTACTACGAGCAGTACTTC. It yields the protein CASSQRYYEQYF.

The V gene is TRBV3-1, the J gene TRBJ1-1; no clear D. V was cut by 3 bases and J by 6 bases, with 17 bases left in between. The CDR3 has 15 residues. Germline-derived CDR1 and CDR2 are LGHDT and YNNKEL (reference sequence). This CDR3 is CASSQGLEGNAEAFF. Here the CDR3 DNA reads TGTGCCAGCAGCCAGGGATTGGAAGGTAATGCTGAAGCTTTCTTT. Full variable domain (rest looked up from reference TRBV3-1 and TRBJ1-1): DTAVSQTPKYLVTQMGNDKSIKCEQNLGHDTMYWYKQDSKKFLKIMFSYNNKELIINETVPNRFSPKSPDKAHLNLHINSLELGDSAVYFCASSQGLEGNAEAFFGQGTRLTVV.

The CDR3 sequence is CASSPMVTGELFF. For the CDR3, the DNA is TGTGCCAGCAGCCCTATGGTAACCGGGGAGCTGTTTTTT. The rearrangement joins TRBV11-2 to TRBJ2-2; D not certain. The germline V gene encodes CDR1 SGHAT and CDR2 FQNNGV. V dropped 5 bases and J dropped 5 bases, with 9 bases sitting between them. There are 13 residues in the CDR3.

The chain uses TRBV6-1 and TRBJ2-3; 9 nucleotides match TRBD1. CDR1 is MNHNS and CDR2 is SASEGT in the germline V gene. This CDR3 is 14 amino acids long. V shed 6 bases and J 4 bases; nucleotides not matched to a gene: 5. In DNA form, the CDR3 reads TGTGCCAGCAGGAAACAGGGGGCCGCAGATACGCAGTATTTT. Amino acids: CASRKQGAADTQYF.

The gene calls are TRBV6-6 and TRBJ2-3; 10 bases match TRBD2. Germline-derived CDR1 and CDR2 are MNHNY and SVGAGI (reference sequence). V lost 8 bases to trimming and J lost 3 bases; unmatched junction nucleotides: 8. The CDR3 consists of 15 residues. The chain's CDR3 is CASQQREGRTDTQYF. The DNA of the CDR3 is TGTGCCAGCCAACAGCGGGAGGGGCGGACAGATACGCAGTATTTT.

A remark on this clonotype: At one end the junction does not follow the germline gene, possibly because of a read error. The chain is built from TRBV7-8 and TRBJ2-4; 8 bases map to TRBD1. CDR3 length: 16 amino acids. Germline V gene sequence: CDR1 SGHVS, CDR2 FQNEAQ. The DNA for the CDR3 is TGTGCCAGCAGCTTATGGGGGCAGGGGGCCAGAAACATTCAGTACTTC. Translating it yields CASSLWGQGARNIQYF.

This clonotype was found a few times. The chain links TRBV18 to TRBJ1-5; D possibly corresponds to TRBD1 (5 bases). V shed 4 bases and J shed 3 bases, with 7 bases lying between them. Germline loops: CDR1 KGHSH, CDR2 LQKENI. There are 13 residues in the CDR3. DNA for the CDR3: TGTGCCAGCTCACGGGGGAACAATCAGCCCCAGCATTTT. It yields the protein CASSRGNNQPQHF.

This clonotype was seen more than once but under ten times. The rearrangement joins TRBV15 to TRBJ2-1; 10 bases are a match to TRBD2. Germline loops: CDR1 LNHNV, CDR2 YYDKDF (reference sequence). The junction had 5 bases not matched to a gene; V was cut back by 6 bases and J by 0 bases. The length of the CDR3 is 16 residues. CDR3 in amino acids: CATSGSGGSSYNEQFF. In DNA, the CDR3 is TGTGCCACCAGTGGTAGCGGGGGGAGCTCCTACAATGAGCAGTTCTTC.

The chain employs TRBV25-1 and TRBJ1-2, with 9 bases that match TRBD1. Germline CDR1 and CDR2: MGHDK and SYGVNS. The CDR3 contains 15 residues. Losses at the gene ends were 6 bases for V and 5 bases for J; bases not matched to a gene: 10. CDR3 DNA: TGTGCCAGCAGCGAACAAGGGACAGGGCTATATGGCTACACCTTC. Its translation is CASSEQGTGLYGYTF.

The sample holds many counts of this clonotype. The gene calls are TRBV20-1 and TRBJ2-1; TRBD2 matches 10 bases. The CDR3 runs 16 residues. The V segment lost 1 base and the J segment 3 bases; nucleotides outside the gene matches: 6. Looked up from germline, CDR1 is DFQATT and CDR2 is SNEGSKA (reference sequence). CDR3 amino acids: CSARVSGRSRYNEQFF. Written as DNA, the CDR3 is TGCAGTGCTAGAGTTAGCGGGAGGTCCCGCTACAATGAGCAGTTCTTC.

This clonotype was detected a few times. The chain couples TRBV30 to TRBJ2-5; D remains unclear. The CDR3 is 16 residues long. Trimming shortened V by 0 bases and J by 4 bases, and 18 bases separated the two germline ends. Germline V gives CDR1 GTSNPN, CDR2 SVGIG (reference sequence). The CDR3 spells CAWSVQPGRWIETQYF. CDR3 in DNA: TGTGCCTGGAGTGTACAGCCCGGGCGCTGGATAGAGACCCAGTACTTC.

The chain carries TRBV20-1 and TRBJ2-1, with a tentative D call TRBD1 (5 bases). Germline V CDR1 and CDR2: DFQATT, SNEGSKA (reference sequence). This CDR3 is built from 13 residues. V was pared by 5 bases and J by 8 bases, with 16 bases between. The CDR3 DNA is TGCAGTGCTCACAGGCCCTCGGCCGATGAGCAGTTCTTC. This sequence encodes CSAHRPSADEQFF.

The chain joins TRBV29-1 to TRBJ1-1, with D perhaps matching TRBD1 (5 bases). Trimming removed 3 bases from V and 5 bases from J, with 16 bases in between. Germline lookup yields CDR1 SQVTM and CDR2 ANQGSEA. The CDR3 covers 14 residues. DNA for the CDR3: TGCAGCGTTGAGAATCCAGGGCAGAGGACTGAAGCTTTCTTT. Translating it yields CSVENPGQRTEAFF. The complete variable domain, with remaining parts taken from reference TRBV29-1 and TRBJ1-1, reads SAVISQKPSRDICQRGTSLTIQCQVDSQVTMMFWYRQQPGQSLTLIATANQGSEATYESGFVIDKFPISRPNLTFSTLTVSNMSPEDSSIYLCSVENPGQRTEAFFGQGTRLTVV.

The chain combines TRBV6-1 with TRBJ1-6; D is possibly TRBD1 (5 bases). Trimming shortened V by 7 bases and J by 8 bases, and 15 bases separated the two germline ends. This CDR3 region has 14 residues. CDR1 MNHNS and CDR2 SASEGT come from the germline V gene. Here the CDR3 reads CASTVDSWDSPLHF. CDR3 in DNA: TGTGCCAGCACGGTAGACAGTTGGGATTCACCCCTCCACTTT.

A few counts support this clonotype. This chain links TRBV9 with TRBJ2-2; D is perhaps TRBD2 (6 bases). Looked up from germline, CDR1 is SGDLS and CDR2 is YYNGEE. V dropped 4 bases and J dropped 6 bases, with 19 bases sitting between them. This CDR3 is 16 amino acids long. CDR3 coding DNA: TGTGCCAGCAGCCCCAGGGAGGACGGGATCTCCGGGGAGCTGTTTTTT. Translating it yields CASSPREDGISGELFF.